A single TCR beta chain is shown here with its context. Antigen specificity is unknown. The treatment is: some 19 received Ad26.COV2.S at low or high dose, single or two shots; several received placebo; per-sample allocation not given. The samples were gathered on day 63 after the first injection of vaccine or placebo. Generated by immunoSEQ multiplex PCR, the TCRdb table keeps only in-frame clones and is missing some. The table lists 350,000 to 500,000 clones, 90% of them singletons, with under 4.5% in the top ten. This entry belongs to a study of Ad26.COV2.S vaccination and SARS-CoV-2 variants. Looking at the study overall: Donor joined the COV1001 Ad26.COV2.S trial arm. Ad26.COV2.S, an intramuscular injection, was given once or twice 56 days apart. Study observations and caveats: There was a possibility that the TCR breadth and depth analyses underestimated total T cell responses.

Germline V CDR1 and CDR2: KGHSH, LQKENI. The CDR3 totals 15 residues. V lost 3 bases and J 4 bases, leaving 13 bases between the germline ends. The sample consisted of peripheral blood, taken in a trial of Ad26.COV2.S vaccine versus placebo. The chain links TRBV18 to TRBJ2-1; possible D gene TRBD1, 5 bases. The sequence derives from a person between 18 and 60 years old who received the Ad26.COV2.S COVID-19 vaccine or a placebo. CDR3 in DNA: TGTGCCAGCTCACCCCCATCCAGGGCTTACAATGAGCAGTTCTTC. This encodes CASSPPSRAYNEQFF.